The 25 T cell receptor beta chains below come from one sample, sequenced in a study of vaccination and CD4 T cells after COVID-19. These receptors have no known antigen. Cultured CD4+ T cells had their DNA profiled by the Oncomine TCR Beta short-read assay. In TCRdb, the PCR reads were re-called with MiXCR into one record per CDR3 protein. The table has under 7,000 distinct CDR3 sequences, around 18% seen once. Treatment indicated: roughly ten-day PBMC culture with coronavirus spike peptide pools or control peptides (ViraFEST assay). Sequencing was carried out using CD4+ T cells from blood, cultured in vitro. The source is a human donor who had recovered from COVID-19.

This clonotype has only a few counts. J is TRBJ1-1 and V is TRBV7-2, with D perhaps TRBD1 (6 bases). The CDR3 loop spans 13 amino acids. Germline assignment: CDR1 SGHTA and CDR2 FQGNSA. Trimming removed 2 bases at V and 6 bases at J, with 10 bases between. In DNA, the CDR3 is TGTGCCAGCAGCTTAATGGGGGCCGCTGAAGCTTTCTTT. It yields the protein CASSLMGAAEAFF.

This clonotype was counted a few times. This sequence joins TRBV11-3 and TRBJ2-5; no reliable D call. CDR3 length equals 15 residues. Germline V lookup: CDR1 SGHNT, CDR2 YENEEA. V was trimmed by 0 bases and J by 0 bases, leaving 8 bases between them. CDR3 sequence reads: CASSLEARNQETQYF. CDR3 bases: TGTGCCAGCAGCTTAGAAGCGCGGAACCAAGAGACCCAGTACTTC. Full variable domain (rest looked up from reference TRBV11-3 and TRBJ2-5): EAGVVQSPRYKIIEKKQPVAFWCNPISGHNTLYWYLQNLGQGPELLIRYENEEAVDDSQLPKDRFSAERLKGVDSTLKIQPAELGDSAVYLCASSLEARNQETQYFGPGTRLLVL.

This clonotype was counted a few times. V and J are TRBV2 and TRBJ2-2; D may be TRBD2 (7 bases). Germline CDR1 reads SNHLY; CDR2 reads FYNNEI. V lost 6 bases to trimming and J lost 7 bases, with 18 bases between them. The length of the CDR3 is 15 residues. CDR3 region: CASSLQGGAGGELFF. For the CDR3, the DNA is TGTGCCAGCAGCTTACAGGGAGGGGCTGGCGGGGAGCTGTTTTTT. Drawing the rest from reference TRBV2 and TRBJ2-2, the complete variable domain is EPEVTQTPSHQVTQMGQEVILRCVPISNHLYFYWYRQILGQKVEFLVSFYNNEISEKSEIFDDQFSVERPDGSNFTLKIRSTKLEDSAMYFCASSLQGGAGGELFFGEGSRLTVL.

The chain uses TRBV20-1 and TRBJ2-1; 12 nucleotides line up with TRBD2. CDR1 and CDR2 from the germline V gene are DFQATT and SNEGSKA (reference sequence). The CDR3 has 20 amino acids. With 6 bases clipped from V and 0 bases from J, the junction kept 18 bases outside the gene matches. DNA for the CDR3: TGCAGTGCACCAACCGGAGGGACTAGCGGGTCTCATAGCTCCTACAATGAGCAGTTCTTC. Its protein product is CSAPTGGTSGSHSSYNEQFF.

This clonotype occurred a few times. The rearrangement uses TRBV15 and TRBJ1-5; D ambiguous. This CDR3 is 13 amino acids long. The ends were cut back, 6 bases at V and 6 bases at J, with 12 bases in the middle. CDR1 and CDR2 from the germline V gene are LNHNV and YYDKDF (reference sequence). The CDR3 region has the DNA TGTGCCACCAGTGCCTCCGGCGTTCAGCCCCAGCATTTT. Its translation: CATSASGVQPQHF. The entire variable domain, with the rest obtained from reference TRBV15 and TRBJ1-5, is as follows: DAMVIQNPRYQVTQFGKPVTLSCSQTLNHNVMYWYQQKSSQAPKLLFHYYDKDFNNEADTPDNFQSRRPNTSFCFLDIRSPGLGDTAMYLCATSASGVQPQHFGDGTRLSIL.

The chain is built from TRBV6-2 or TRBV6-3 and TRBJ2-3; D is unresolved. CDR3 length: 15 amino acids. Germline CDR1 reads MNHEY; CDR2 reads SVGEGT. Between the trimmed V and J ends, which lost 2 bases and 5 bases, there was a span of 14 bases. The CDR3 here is CASSYEAALGDTQYF. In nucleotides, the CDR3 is TGTGCCAGCAGTTACGAGGCAGCCCTAGGAGATACGCAGTATTTT.

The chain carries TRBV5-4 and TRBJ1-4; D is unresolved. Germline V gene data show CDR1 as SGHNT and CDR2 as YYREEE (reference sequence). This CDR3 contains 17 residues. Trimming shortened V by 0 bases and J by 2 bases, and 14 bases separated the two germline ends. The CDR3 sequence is CASSLGPGPGTNEKLFF. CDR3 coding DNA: TGTGCCAGCAGCTTGGGCCCAGGACCGGGGACTAATGAAAAACTGTTTTTT.

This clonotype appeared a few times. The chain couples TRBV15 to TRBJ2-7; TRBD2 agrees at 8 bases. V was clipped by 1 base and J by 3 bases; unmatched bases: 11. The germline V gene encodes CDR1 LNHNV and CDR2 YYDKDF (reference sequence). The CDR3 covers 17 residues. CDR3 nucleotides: TGTGCCACCAGCAGAGGCAGCGGGAGTTCGGAGGGCTACGAGCAGTACTTC. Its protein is CATSRGSGSSEGYEQYF.

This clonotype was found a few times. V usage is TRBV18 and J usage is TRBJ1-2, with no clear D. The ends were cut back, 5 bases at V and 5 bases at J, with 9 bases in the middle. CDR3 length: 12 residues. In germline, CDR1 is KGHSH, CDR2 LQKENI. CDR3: CASSADGYGYTF. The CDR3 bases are TGTGCCAGCTCAGCGGACGGTTATGGCTACACCTTC. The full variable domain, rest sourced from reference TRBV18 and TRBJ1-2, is NAGVMQNPRHLVRRRGQEARLRCSPMKGHSHVYWYRQLPEEGLKFMVYLQKENIIDESGMPKERFSAEFPKEGPSILRIQQVVRGDSAAYFCASSADGYGYTFGSGTRLTVV.

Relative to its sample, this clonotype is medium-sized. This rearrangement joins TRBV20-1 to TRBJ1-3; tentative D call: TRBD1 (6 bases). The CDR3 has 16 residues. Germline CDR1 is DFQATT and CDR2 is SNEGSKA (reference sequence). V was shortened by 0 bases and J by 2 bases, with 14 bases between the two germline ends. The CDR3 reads CSARDPIGGPGNTIYF. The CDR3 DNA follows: TGCAGTGCTAGAGATCCGATTGGGGGGCCTGGAAACACCATATATTTT.

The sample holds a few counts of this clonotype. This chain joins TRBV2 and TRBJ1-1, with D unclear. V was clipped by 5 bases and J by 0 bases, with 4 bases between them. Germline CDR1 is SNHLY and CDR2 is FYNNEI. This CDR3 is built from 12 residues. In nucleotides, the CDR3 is TGTGCCAGCAGTTTGGTGAACACTGAAGCTTTCTTT. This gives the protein CASSLVNTEAFF.

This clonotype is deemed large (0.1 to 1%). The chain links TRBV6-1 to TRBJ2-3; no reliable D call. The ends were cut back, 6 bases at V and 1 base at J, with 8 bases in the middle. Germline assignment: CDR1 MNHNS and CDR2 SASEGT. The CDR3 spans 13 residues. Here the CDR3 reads CASRALGTDTQYF. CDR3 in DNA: TGTGCCAGCAGAGCCCTCGGCACAGATACGCAGTATTTT.

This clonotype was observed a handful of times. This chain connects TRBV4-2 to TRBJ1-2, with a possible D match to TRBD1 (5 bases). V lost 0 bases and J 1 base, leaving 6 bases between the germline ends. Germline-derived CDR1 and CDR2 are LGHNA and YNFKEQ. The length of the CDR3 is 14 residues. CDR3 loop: CASSQETVNYGYTF. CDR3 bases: TGTGCCAGCAGCCAAGAGACAGTTAACTATGGCTACACCTTC.

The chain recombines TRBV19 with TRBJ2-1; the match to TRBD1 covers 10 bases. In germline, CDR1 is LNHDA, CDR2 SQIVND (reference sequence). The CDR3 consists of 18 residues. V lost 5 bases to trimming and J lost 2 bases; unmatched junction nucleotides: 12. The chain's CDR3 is CASSLTGGELWAYNEQFF. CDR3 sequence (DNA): TGTGCCAGTAGTCTGACAGGGGGCGAATTGTGGGCCTACAATGAGCAGTTCTTC. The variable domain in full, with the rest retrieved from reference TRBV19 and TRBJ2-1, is DGGITQSPKYLFRKEGQNVTLSCEQNLNHDAMYWYRQDPGQGLRLIYYSQIVNDFQKGDIAEGYSVSREKKESFPLTVTSAQKNPTAFYLCASSLTGGELWAYNEQFFGPGTRLTVL.

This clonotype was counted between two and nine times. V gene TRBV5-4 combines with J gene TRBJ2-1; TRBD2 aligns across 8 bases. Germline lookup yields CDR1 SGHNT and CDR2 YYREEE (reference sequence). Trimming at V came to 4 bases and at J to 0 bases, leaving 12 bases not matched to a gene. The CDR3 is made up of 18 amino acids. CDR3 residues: CASSPGSSGTASYNEQFF. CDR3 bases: TGTGCCAGCAGCCCGGGAAGTAGCGGGACCGCCTCCTACAATGAGCAGTTCTTC.

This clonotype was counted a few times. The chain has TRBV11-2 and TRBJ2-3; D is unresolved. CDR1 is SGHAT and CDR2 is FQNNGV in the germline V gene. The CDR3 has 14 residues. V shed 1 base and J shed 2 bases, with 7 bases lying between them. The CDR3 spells CASSLARTTDTQYF. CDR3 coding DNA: TGTGCCAGCAGCTTAGCCCGGACCACAGATACGCAGTATTTT.

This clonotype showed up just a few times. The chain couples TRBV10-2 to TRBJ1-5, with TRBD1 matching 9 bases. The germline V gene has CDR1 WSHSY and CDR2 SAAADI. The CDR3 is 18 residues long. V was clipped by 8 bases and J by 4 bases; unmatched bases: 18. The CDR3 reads CASGGASTGTGLNQPQHF. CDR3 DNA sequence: TGCGCCAGCGGAGGGGCGTCGACCGGGACAGGGCTAAATCAGCCCCAGCATTTT.

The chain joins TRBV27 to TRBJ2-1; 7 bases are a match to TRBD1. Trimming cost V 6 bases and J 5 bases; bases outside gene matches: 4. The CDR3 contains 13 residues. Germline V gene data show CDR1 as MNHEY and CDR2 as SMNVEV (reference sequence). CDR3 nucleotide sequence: TGTGCCAGCAGGGTCGACAGGGACAATGAGCAGTTCTTC. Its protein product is CASRVDRDNEQFF.

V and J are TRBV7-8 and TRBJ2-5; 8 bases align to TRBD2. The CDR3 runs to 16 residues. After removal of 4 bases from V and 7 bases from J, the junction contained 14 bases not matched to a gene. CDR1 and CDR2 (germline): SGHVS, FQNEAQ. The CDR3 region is CASSSSPGLEIGTQYF. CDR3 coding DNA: TGTGCCAGCAGCTCTTCGCCGGGACTAGAGATAGGGACCCAGTACTTC.

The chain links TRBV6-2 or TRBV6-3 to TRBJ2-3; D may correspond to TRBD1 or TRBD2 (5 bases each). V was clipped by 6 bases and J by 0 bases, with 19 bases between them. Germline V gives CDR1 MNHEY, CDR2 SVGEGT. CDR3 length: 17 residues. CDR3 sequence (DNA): TGTGCCAGCAGGGTACTCTCCGGGGACCCTAGCACAGATACGCAGTATTTT. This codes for CASRVLSGDPSTDTQYF.

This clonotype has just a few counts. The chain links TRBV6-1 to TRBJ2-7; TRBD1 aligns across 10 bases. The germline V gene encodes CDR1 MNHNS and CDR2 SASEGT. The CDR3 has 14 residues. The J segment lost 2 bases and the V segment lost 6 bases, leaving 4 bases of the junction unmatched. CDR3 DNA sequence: TGTGCCAGCAGCCCCGGACAGGGGGCCTACGAGCAGTACTTC. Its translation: CASSPGQGAYEQYF.

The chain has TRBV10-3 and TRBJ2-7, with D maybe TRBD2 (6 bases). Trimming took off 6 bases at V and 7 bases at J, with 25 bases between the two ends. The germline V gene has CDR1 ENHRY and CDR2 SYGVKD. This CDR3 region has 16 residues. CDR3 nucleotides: TGTGCCATCAGCACTCAGGGACTCGTGTCAGGCGGAGAGCAGTACTTC. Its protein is CAISTQGLVSGGEQYF.

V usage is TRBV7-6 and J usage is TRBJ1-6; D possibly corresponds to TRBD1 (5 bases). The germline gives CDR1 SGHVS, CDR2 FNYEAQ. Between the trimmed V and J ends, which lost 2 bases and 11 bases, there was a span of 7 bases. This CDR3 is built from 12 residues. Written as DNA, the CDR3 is TGTGCCAGCAGCTTATCGGGGGCACCCCTCCACTTT. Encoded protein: CASSLSGAPLHF.

The CDR3 is CASSPRTGYGYTF. In DNA, the CDR3 is TGTGCCAGCAGCCCCAGGACAGGGTATGGCTACACCTTC. The chain is built from TRBV11-2 and TRBJ1-2, with TRBD1 matching 8 bases. CDR3 length equals 13 residues. Germline CDR1 reads SGHAT; CDR2 reads FQNNGV. With 5 bases clipped from V and 5 bases from J, the junction kept 4 bases outside the gene matches. The variable domain in full, with the rest retrieved from reference TRBV11-2 and TRBJ1-2, is EAGVAQSPRYKIIEKRQSVAFWCNPISGHATLYWYQQILGQGPKLLIQFQNNGVVDDSQLPKDRFSAERLKGVDSTLKIQPAKLEDSAVYLCASSPRTGYGYTFGSGTRLTVV.

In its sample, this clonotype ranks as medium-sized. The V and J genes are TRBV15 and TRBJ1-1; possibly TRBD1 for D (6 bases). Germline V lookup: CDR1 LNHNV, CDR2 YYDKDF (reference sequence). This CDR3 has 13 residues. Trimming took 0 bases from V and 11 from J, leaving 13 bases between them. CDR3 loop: CATSREWGAQAFF. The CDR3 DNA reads TGTGCCACCAGCAGAGAATGGGGGGCGCAGGCTTTCTTT.